This T cell receptor (beta chain) was captured by sequencing in a study of post-analysis software for immune sequencing data. The study's findings and limits: The five TRBV segments detected at higher frequency in patients than in controls included TRBV5-6, TRBV5-1 and TRBV20-1.

Built from TCR beta cDNA, the libraries had unique molecular identifiers in them. The authors obtained roughly 550,000 cDNA molecules from approximately 0.95 to 9.8 million T cells. TCRdb re-analysed the PCR reads in MiXCR, keeping a single row per CDR3 protein. The table includes 700,000 to 900,000 distinct CDR3 sequences, 46% detected once. Note on this clonotype: Its antigen remains unknown.

The CDR3 is 14 residues long. The ends were cut back, 6 bases at V and 8 bases at J, with 22 bases in the middle. The germline CDR1 and CDR2 sequences are DFQATT and SNEGSKA (reference sequence). Sample: blood. The chain is built from TRBV20-1 and TRBJ1-2; D might be TRBD1 (5 bases). The receptor was isolated from a girl between 10 and 17 years old with multiple sclerosis. The CDR3 protein is CSALARDPPSGYTF. DNA for the CDR3: TGCAGTGCCCTCGCTCGGGACCCCCCTTCCGGCTACACCTTC.